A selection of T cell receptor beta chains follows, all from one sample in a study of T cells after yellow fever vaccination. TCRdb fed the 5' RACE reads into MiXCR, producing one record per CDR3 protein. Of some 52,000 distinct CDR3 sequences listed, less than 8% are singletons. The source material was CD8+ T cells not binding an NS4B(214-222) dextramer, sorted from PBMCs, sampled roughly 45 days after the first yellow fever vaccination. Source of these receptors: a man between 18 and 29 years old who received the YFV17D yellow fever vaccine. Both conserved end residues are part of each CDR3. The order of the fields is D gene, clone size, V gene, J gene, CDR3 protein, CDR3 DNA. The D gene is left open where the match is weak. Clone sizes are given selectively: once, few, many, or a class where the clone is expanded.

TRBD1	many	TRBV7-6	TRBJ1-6	CASSLSADRGNSPLHF	TGTGCCAGCAGCTTATCGGCGGACAGGGGTAATTCACCCCTCCACTTT
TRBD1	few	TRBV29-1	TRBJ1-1	CSVASGQASEAFF	TGCAGCGTTGCGTCGGGACAGGCCTCTGAAGCTTTCTTT
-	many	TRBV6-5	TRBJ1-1	CASRKYTEAFF	TGTGCCAGCAGGAAGTACACTGAAGCTTTCTTT
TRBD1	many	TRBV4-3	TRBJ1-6	CASSQVPDRGNSPLHF	TGCGCCAGCAGCCAGGTCCCCGACAGGGGTAATTCACCCCTCCACTTT
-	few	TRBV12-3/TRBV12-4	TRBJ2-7	CASSRSFDEQYF	TGTGCCAGCAGCCGGAGCTTCGACGAGCAGTACTTC
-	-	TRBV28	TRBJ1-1	CASSFSQGRATEAFF	TGTGCCAGCAGTTTTAGTCAGGGGCGCGCCACTGAAGCTTTCTTT
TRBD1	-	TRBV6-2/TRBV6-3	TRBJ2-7	CASSTGQELYEQYF	TGTGCCAGCAGTACGGGACAGGAACTTTACGAGCAGTACTTC
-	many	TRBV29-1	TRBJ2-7	CSVQTGTYLTEQYF	TGCAGCGTCCAAACAGGGACCTACCTCACCGAGCAGTACTTC
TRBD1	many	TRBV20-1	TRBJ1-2	CSARAPRGPPNYGYTF	TGCAGTGCTAGGGCCCCCAGGGGGCCCCCCAACTATGGCTACACCTTC
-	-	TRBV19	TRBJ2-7	CASSLTIQGIYEQYF	TGTGCCAGTAGCCTGACAATACAGGGCATCTACGAGCAGTACTTC
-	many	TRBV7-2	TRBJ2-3	CASSSLGQVSTDTQYF	TGTGCCAGCAGCTCGCTAGGACAAGTCTCAACAGATACGCAGTATTTT
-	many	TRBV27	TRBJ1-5	CASSPQGLNQPQHF	TGTGCCAGCAGTCCCCAGGGGCTCAATCAGCCCCAGCATTTT
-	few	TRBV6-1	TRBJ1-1	CASRNLGPPNRAFF	TGTGCCAGCAGGAACTTAGGGCCCCCAAATCGAGCTTTCTTT
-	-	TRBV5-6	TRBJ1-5	CASSLEGYSNQPQHF	TGTGCCAGCAGCTTGGAGGGCTATAGCAATCAGCCCCAGCATTTT
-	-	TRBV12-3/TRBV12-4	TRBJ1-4	CASSLDIWAGEEKLFF	TGTGCCAGCAGTTTAGATATATGGGCAGGGGAGGAAAAACTGTTTTTT
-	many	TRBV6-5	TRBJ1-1	CASSYSASPNTEAFF	TGTGCCAGCAGTTACTCGGCCAGCCCGAACACTGAAGCTTTCTTT
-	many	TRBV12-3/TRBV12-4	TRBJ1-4	CASARDLEKLFF	TGTGCCAGCGCCCGGGACCTTGAAAAACTGTTTTTT
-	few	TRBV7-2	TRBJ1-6	CASSFPGSNHSPLHF	TGTGCCAGCAGCTTTCCGGGCTCAAACCATTCACCCCTCCACTTT
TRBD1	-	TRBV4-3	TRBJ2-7	CASSQALTGDRGYEQYF	TGCGCCAGCAGCCAAGCTCTAACGGGGGACAGGGGCTACGAGCAGTACTTC
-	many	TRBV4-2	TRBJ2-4	CASSQERWTSLAKNIQYF	TGTGCCAGCAGCCAAGAGCGGTGGACTTCCCTAGCCAAAAACATTCAGTACTTC
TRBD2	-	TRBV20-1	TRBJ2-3	CSARTGTSGGHSTDTQYF	TGCAGTGCTAGAACCGGGACTAGCGGGGGGCACAGCACAGATACGCAGTATTTT
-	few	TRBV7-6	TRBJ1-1	CASSLFGGLNTEAFF	TGTGCCAGCAGCTTATTCGGGGGGCTGAACACTGAAGCTTTCTTT
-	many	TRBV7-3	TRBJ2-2	CASSLSAGSGTGELFF	TGTGCCAGCAGCTTATCAGCCGGGAGTGGCACCGGGGAGCTGTTTTTT
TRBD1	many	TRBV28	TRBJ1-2	CASRFRTGWVYGYTF	TGTGCCAGCAGATTCAGGACAGGGTGGGTCTATGGCTACACCTTC
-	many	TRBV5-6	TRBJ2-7	CASSEPGKPYEQYF	TGTGCCAGCAGCGAGCCCGGGAAACCCTACGAGCAGTACTTC
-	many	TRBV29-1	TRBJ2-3	CSVEDTAGRDTQYF	TGCAGCGTTGAAGATACGGCGGGGAGGGATACGCAGTATTTT
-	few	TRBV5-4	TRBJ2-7	CASSWGADSQYF	TGTGCCAGCAGCTGGGGGGCGGACAGCCAGTACTTC
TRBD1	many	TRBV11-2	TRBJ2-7	CASSLGDIYRGELREQYF	TGTGCCAGCAGCTTAGGTGACATCTACAGGGGAGAACTACGCGAGCAGTACTTC
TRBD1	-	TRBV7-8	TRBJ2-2	CASSTGQGRIRAGELFF	TGTGCCAGCAGCACCGGACAGGGGAGAATAAGGGCCGGGGAGCTGTTTTTT
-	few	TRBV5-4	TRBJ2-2	CASSFSRDDTGELFF	TGTGCCAGCAGCTTTAGCAGGGACGACACCGGGGAGCTGTTTTTT
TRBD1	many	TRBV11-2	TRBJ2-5	CASSLVQGARSKETQYF	TGTGCCAGCAGCTTAGTCCAGGGGGCGAGGAGTAAAGAGACCCAGTACTTC
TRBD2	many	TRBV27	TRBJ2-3	CASSSTSGGTDTQYF	TGTGCCAGCAGTTCTACTAGCGGGGGGACAGATACGCAGTATTTT
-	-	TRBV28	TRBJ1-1	CASSFQNTEAFF	TGTGCCAGCAGTTTCCAGAACACTGAAGCTTTCTTT
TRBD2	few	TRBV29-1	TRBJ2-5	CSVAWRGEQETQYF	TGCAGCGTTGCGTGGCGGGGGGAACAAGAGACCCAGTACTTC
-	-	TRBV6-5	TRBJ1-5	CASSLAGHQPQHF	TGTGCCAGCAGTTTGGCAGGCCATCAGCCCCAGCATTTT
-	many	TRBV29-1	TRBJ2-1	CSVDSVGVGNEQFF	TGCAGCGTTGACTCGGTGGGGGTAGGGAATGAGCAGTTCTTC
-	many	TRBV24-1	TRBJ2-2	CATSDLGVTGELFF	TGTGCCACCAGTGATTTGGGGGTCACCGGGGAGCTGTTTTTT
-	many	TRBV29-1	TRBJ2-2	CSGWSGELFF	TGCAGCGGGTGGTCCGGGGAGCTGTTTTTT
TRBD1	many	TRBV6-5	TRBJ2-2	CASSLASGTGGEHGELFF	TGTGCCAGCAGCCTCGCCTCCGGGACAGGGGGCGAGCACGGGGAGCTGTTTTTT
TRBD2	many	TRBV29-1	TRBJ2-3	CSLRISGGEADTQYF	TGCAGCTTACGAATTAGCGGGGGGGAGGCAGATACGCAGTATTTT
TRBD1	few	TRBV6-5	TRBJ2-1	CASSWDRGGYNEQFF	TGTGCCAGCAGTTGGGACAGGGGCGGCTACAATGAGCAGTTCTTC
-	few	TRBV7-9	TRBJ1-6	CASSSPDSYNSPLHF	TGTGCCAGCAGCTCCCCCGACTCCTATAATTCACCCCTCCACTTT
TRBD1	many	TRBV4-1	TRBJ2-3	CASRTRDSITDTQYF	TGCGCCAGCAGAACCCGGGACAGTATCACAGATACGCAGTATTTT